The 10 T cell receptor beta chains below were found in one sample sequenced in a study of blood T cell repertoires in COVID-19. Assay used: immunoSEQ multiplex PCR; TCRdb lists only in-frame clones, some missing. The sample records some 200,000 clones, 75% to 85% being singletons. The sample was peripheral blood. Receptors originate from a human donor in a cohort sampled during active COVID-19.

The chain recombines TRBV14 with TRBJ2-7; 13 bases fit TRBD2. This CDR3 is built from 19 residues. Germline V lookup: CDR1 SGHDN, CDR2 FVKESK. V trimming: 0 bases; J trimming: 6 bases; junction bases outside the gene matches: 14. The CDR3 is CASSQDGLAGVGVRGEQYF. The CDR3 DNA is TGTGCCAGCAGCCAAGATGGACTAGCGGGAGTCGGGGTGCGCGGCGAGCAGTACTTC.

The chain joins TRBV27 to TRBJ1-5; D might be TRBD1 (5 bases). CDR3 size: 17 residues. Trimming shortened V by 2 bases and J by 0 bases, and 14 bases separated the two germline ends. In germline, CDR1 is MNHEY, CDR2 SMNVEV (reference sequence). The CDR3 sequence is CASSLTGRMNSNQPQHF. CDR3 sequence (DNA): TGTGCCAGCAGTTTAACAGGCAGGATGAATAGCAATCAGCCCCAGCATTTT.

The gene calls are TRBV27 and TRBJ2-7; 8 nucleotides match TRBD1. The CDR3 consists of 14 residues. The trim removed 2 bases at V and 3 bases at J, leaving 3 bases unmatched. The germline V gene has CDR1 MNHEY and CDR2 SMNVEV (reference sequence). The CDR3 bases are TGTGCCAGCAGTTTAGGGACAGGTTACTACGAGCAGTACTTC. This gives the protein CASSLGTGYYEQYF.

This clone came up many times. The V and J genes are TRBV4-1 and TRBJ1-2, with TRBD1 matching over 10 bases. The V and J ends lost 3 bases and 4 bases, in that order; junction bases with no gene match: 14. The CDR3 totals 18 residues. Germline V lookup: CDR1 MGHRA, CDR2 YSYEKL. CDR3 region: CASSQTQTDRGRLYGYTF. CDR3 sequence (DNA): TGCGCCAGCAGCCAGACCCAGACCGACAGGGGGCGCCTCTATGGCTACACCTTC.

The chain couples TRBV7-2 to TRBJ1-2; TRBD1 matches at 8 bases. The CDR3 has 15 amino acids. CDR1 and CDR2 from the germline V gene are SGHTA and FQGNSA. After removal of 3 bases from V and 7 bases from J, the junction contained 10 bases not matched to a gene. For the CDR3, the DNA is TGTGCCAGCAGCTTCCTAGGCAGGGGGCTTAGTGGCTACACCTTC. Translated, it gives CASSFLGRGLSGYTF.

This chain links TRBV5-1 with TRBJ2-7; D is uncertain. The CDR3 covers 15 residues. V was clipped by 5 bases and J by 1 base, with 16 bases between them. Germline CDR1 reads SGHRS; CDR2 reads YFSETQ. CDR3 bases: TGCGCCAGCAGACCGCGGCCTAACGAGTCCTACGAGCAGTACTTC. This sequence encodes CASRPRPNESYEQYF.

This clone turned up a few times. The CDR3 loop reads CASSLALRGRETQYF. Here the CDR3 DNA reads TGTGCCAGCAGCTTAGCGCTGCGGGGTCGGGAGACCCAGTACTTC. This sequence joins TRBV7-2 and TRBJ2-5; a weak D match, TRBD2 (6 bases). The germline V gene encodes CDR1 SGHTA and CDR2 FQGNSA. The CDR3 runs to 15 residues. V dropped 0 bases and J dropped 5 bases, with 13 bases sitting between them.

This rearrangement joins TRBV5-1 to TRBJ2-7; the D gene is possibly TRBD2 (5 bases). The V gene lost 4 bases and the J gene lost 4 bases, with 18 bases spanning the gap. The CDR3 has 15 amino acids. Germline V gene sequence: CDR1 SGHRS, CDR2 YFSETQ. The CDR3, as DNA: TGCGCCAGCAGCGCGGGCCCCGATGGGGTTTACGAGCAGTACTTC. It encodes CASSAGPDGVYEQYF.

This chain uses TRBV28 with TRBJ2-7; weak D call: TRBD1 (6 bases). Germline lookup yields CDR1 MDHEN and CDR2 SYDVKM. CDR3 size: 13 residues. Trimming removed 5 bases at V and 3 bases at J, with 11 bases between. Here the CDR3 DNA reads TGTGCCAGCAGTCTAACAGGGTACTACGAGCAGTACTTC. Amino acid sequence: CASSLTGYYEQYF.

The chain is built from TRBV11-2 and TRBJ2-2, with 9 bases identical to TRBD2. From germline, CDR1 is SGHAT and CDR2 FQNNGV. The CDR3 is 17 amino acids. V shed 4 bases, J shed 4 bases, and the junction held 10 bases outside the gene matches. The CDR3 region is CASSYHSGRGGTGELFF. In DNA form, the CDR3 reads TGTGCCAGCAGCTACCATAGCGGGAGAGGTGGCACCGGGGAGCTGTTTTTT.